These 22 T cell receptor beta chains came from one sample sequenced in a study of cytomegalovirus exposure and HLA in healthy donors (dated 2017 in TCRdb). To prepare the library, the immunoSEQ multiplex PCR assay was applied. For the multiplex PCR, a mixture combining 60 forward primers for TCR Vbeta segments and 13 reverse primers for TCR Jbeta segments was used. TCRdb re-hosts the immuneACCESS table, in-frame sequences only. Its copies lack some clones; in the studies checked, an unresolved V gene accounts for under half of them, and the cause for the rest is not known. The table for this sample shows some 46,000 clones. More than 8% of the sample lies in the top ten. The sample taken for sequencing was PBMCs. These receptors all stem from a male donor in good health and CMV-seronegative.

This CDR3 is CASSERMGGRQVNGYTF. CDR3 nucleotides: TGTGCCAGCAGTGAACGCATGGGTGGTAGACAGGTTAATGGCTACACCTTC. This chain joins TRBV6-1 and TRBJ1-2; D may be TRBD1 (6 bases). Germline loops: CDR1 MNHNS, CDR2 SASEGT. V lost 2 bases to trimming and J lost 6 bases, with 22 bases between them. The CDR3 consists of 17 residues.

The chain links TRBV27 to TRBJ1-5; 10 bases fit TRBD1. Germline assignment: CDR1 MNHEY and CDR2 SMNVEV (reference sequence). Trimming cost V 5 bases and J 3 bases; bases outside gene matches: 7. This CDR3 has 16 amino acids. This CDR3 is CASSDSGTGDNQPQHF. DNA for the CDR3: TGTGCCAGCAGTGATTCCGGGACAGGGGACAATCAGCCCCAGCATTTT.

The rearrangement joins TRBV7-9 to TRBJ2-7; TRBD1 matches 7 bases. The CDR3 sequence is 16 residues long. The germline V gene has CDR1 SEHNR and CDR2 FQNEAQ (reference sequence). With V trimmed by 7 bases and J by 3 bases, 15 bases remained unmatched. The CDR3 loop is CASTSIRTGAFYEQYF. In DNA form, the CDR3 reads TGTGCCAGCACTTCAATCCGCACAGGGGCCTTCTACGAGCAGTACTTC.

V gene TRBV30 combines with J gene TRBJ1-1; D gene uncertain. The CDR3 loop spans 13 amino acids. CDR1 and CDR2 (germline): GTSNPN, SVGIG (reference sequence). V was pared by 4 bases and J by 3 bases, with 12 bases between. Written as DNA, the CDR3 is TGTGCCTGGAACATCGCGGGTTACACTGAAGCTTTCTTT. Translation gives CAWNIAGYTEAFF.

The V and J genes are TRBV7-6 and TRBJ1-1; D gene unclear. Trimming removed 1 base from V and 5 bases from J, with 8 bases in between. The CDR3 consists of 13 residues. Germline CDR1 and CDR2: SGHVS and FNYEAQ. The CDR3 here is CASSLGSHTEAFF. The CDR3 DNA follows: TGTGCCAGCAGCTTAGGGAGCCATACTGAAGCTTTCTTT.

For the CDR3, the DNA is TGCGCCAGCTACTATCTAGCGGGAGGAGAGGGGAATGAGCAGTTCTTC. It encodes CASYYLAGGEGNEQFF. The chain uses TRBV5-1 and TRBJ2-1, with TRBD2 matching 11 bases. CDR1 SGHRS and CDR2 YFSETQ come from the germline V gene. Trimming removed 7 bases from V and 7 bases from J; junction bases left unmatched: 13. This CDR3 spans 16 amino acids.

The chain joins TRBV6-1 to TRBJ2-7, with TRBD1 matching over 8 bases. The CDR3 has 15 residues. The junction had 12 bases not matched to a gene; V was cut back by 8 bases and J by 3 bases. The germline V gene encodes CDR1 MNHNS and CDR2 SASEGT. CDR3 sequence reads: CASVARTGPYYEQYF. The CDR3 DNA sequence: TGTGCCAGCGTGGCCAGGACAGGGCCCTACTACGAGCAGTACTTC.

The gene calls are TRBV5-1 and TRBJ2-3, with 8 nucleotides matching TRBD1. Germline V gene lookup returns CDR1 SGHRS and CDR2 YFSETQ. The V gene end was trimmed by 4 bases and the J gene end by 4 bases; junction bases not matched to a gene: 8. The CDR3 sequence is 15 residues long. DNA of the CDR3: TGCGCCAGCAGCGTCGGACAGGGCCCGCCAGATACGCAGTATTTT. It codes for CASSVGQGPPDTQYF.

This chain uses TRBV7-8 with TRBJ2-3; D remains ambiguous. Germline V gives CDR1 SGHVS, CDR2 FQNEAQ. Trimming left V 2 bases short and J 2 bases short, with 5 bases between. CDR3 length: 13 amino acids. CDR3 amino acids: CASSLTDTDTQYF. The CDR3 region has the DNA TGTGCCAGCAGCTTAACAGACACAGATACGCAGTATTTT.

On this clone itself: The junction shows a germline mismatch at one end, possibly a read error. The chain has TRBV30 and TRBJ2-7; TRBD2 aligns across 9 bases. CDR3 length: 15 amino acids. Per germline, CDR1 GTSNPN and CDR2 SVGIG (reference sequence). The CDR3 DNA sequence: TGTGCCGGGAGTGTACCTAGCGGGATATCCTACGAGCAGTACTTC. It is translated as CAGSVPSGISYEQYF.

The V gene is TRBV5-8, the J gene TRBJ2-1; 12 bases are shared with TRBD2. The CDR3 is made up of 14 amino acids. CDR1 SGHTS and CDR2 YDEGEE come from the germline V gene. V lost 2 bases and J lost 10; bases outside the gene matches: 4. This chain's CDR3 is CASSFLAGGREQFF. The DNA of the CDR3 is TGTGCCAGCAGCTTTCTAGCGGGAGGGCGAGAGCAGTTCTTC.

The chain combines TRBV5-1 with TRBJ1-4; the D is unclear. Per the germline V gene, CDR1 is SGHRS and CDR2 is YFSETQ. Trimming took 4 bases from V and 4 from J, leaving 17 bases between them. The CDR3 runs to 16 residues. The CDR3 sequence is CASSLRGLIVNEKLFF. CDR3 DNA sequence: TGCGCCAGCAGCCTGAGAGGTCTAATAGTTAATGAAAAACTGTTTTTT.

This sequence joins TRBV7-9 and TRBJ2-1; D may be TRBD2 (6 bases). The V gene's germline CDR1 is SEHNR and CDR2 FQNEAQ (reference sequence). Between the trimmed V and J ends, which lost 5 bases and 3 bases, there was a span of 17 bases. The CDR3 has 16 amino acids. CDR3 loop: CASSTQAGSDYNEQFF. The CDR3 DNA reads TGTGCCAGCAGCACTCAGGCGGGAAGTGACTACAATGAGCAGTTCTTC.

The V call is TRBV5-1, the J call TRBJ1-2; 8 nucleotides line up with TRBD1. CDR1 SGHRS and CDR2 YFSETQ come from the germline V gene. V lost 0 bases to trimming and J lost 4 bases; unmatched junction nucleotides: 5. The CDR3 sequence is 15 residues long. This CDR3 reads CASSLEGTGFYGYTF. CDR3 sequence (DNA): TGCGCCAGCAGCTTGGAAGGGACAGGCTTCTATGGCTACACCTTC. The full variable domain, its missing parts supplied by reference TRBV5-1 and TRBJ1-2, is KAGVTQTPRYLIKTRGQQVTLSCSPISGHRSVSWYQQTPGQGLQFLFEYFSETQRNKGNFPGRFSGRQFSNSRSEMNVSTLELGDSALYLCASSLEGTGFYGYTFGSGTRLTVV.

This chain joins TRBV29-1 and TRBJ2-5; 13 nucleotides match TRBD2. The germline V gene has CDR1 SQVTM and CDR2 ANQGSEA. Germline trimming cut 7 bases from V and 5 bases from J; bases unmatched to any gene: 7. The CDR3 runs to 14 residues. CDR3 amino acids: CSAGTSGVGETQYF. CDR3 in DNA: TGCAGCGCTGGGACTAGCGGGGTCGGGGAGACCCAGTACTTC.

CDR3 protein: CASRREPGGTQPQHF. Here the CDR3 DNA reads TGTGCCAGTAGGAGGGAGCCCGGGGGTACTCAGCCCCAGCATTTT. The chain employs TRBV19 and TRBJ1-5; tentatively, D is TRBD1 (5 bases). Trimming removed 6 bases at V and 6 bases at J, with 18 bases between. This CDR3 has 15 amino acids. Germline lookup yields CDR1 LNHDA and CDR2 SQIVND (reference sequence).

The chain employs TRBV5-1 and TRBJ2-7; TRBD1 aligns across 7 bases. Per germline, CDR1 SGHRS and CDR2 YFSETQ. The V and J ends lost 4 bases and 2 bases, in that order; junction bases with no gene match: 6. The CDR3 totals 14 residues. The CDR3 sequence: CASSTLTGPYEQYF. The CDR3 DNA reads TGCGCCAGCAGCACTTTGACAGGGCCCTACGAGCAGTACTTC.

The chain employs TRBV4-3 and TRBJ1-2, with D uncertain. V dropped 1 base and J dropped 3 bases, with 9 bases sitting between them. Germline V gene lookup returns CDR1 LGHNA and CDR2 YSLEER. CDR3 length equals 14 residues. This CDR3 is CASSQGPGDYGYTF. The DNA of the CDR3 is TGCGCCAGCAGCCAAGGCCCCGGGGACTATGGCTACACCTTC.

CDR3 sequence: CATSRDLVDYTF. The CDR3 region has the DNA TGTGCCACCAGCAGAGATTTGGTAGACTACACCTTC. The gene calls are TRBV15 and TRBJ1-2; no firm D call. The germline gives CDR1 LNHNV, CDR2 YYDKDF (reference sequence). The CDR3 runs 12 residues. V lost 0 bases to trimming and J lost 10 bases, with 9 bases between them.

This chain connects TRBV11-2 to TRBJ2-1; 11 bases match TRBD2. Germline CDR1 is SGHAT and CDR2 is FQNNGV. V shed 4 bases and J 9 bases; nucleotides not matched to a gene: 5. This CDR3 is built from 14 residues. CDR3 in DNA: TGTGCCAGCAGCTACAAACTAGCGGGAGTTGAGCAGTTCTTC. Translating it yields CASSYKLAGVEQFF.

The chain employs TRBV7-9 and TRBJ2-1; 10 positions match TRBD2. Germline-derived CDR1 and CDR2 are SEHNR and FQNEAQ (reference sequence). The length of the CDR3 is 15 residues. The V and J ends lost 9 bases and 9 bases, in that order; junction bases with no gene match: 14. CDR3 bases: TGTGCCAGTATCCTAGCGGGAGCTCGCGATAGTGAGCAGTTCTTC. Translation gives CASILAGARDSEQFF.

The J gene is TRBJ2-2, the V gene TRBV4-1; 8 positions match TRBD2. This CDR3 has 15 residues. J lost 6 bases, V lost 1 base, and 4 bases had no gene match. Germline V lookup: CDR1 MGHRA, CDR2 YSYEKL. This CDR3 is CASSQGKAGAGELFF. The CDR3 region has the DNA TGCGCCAGCAGCCAAGGGAAAGCGGGAGCCGGGGAGCTGTTTTTT.